This is a list of T cell receptor beta chains from one sample in a study of T cell responses to AZD1222 COVID-19 vaccine. The method was immunoSEQ multiplex PCR; TCRdb's version includes in-frame clones alone and lacks a portion of them. The sample contains over 130,000 clones, 80% to 95% of which appear only once. The sample consisted of peripheral blood, taken on day 0 of AZD1222 vaccination. The receptors stem from an adult in good health. Both conserved end residues are part of each CDR3. D genes are given only for firm matches. Where a row states a size, it is once, few, many or the class of an expanded clone; other rows omit it.

v_gene	d_gene	j_gene	abundance	CDR3nt	CDR3aa
TRBV27	.	TRBJ1-5	.	TGTGCCAGCAGTTTAGGGGCAGTTAGCAATCAGCCCCAGCATTTT	CASSLGAVSNQPQHF
TRBV27	.	TRBJ1-2	.	TGTGCCAGCAGTTTAAATTGGGCCTCGGGTGGCTACACCTTC	CASSLNWASGGYTF
TRBV9	.	TRBJ2-5	.	TGTGCCAGCAGCGTAGGAGGGGAGACCCAGTACTTC	CASSVGGETQYF
TRBV6-1	.	TRBJ2-7	.	TGTGCCAGCAGTGAAGTTTTGGAAGTCAGGCAGTACTTC	CASSEVLEVRQYF
TRBV12-3/TRBV12-4	.	TRBJ2-5	.	TGTGCCAGCAATCGGGGAGAGGAGACCCAGTACTTC	CASNRGEETQYF
TRBV5-1	.	TRBJ2-3	.	TGCGCCAGCAGCGGACCGGGAGCAGGCACAGATACGCAGTATTTT	CASSGPGAGTDTQYF
TRBV6-5	.	TRBJ1-1	.	TGTGCCAGCAGTTACTCACCCCAGAACACTGAAGCTTTCTTT	CASSYSPQNTEAFF
TRBV3-1/TRBV3-2	.	TRBJ1-3	.	TGTGCCAGCCGGGCCTCTGGAAACACCATATATTTT	CASRASGNTIYF
TRBV5-4	.	TRBJ2-7	.	TGTGCCAGCAGTTCTGCGTGGGGGAGCTACGAGCAGTACTTC	CASSSAWGSYEQYF
TRBV28	TRBD1	TRBJ1-5	.	TGTGCCAGCAGTTTTTACAGGGGGGGCCAGCCCCAGCATTTT	CASSFYRGGQPQHF
TRBV27	TRBD1	TRBJ1-1	.	TGTGCCAGCAGTTCAATCAGGGGGATGAACACTGAAGCTTTCTTT	CASSSIRGMNTEAFF
TRBV2	TRBD1	TRBJ1-3	.	TGTGCCAGCAGTAGGGGACAGGGTTACGGAAACACCATATATTTT	CASSRGQGYGNTIYF
TRBV6-5	.	TRBJ2-3	.	TGTGCCAGCAGTTACAGGGAAATCACAGATACGCAGTATTTT	CASSYREITDTQYF
TRBV6-2/TRBV6-3	.	TRBJ2-7	few	TGTGCCAGCAGTCAACTCGGATCCTACGAGCAGTACTTC	CASSQLGSYEQYF
TRBV5-8	TRBD2	TRBJ2-4	.	TGTGCCAGCAGCTCGGGGACTAGCCGCCAAAACATTCAGTACTTC	CASSSGTSRQNIQYF
TRBV6-5	.	TRBJ1-2	.	TGTGCCAGCACCGAAGGCATATCATATGGCTACACCTTC	CASTEGISYGYTF
TRBV5-4	TRBD1	TRBJ1-6	once	TGTGCCAGCAGCTACGACAGGGGAGGAGGATCACCCCTCCACTTT	CASSYDRGGGSPLHF
TRBV11-2	.	TRBJ2-1	.	TGTGCCAGCAGCTTAGATCCGTTTGGGGATGAGCAGTTCTTC	CASSLDPFGDEQFF
TRBV4-2	.	TRBJ1-1	.	TGTGCCAGCAGCTCCAACGTTCTTAACACTGAAGCTTTCTTT	CASSSNVLNTEAFF
TRBV28	TRBD1	TRBJ1-2	.	TGTGCCAGCGTAACAGGGGCCTATGGCTACACCTTC	CASVTGAYGYTF
TRBV4-1	TRBD1	TRBJ2-5	.	TGCGCCAGCAGCCAAGATCCAGGGGGCGCGGGGACCCAGTACTTC	CASSQDPGGAGTQYF
TRBV28	TRBD2	TRBJ2-7	.	TGTGCCAGCATTCCACTAGCGGGAGCTAACTACGAGCAGTACTTC	CASIPLAGANYEQYF
TRBV5-4	.	TRBJ2-3	.	TGTGCCAGCAGCTTGCATGTAGGGAGCACGCAGTATTTT	CASSLHVGSTQYF
TRBV6-1	.	TRBJ1-3	.	TGTGCCAGCAGTGCGGGACAACTACTCTCTGGAAACACCATATATTTT	CASSAGQLLSGNTIYF
TRBV15	TRBD2	TRBJ2-7	.	TGTGCCACCAGCGATACCGGGACTACCTACGAGCAGTACTTC	CATSDTGTTYEQYF
TRBV5-6	.	TRBJ1-2	.	TGTGCCAGCAGCTTCGACACTCACAACTATGGCTACACCTTC	CASSFDTHNYGYTF
TRBV28	.	TRBJ1-2	.	TGTGCCAGCAGTTTCCAGGGGCGGGGCTATGGCTACACCTTC	CASSFQGRGYGYTF
TRBV29-1	TRBD1	TRBJ1-5	.	TGCAGCGTTGGGACAGGGGGAAATCAGCCCCAGCATTTT	CSVGTGGNQPQHF
TRBV6-5	.	TRBJ1-5	.	TGTGCCAGCAGTTACTCGAGAGGGACTAGCAATCAGCCCCAGCATTTT	CASSYSRGTSNQPQHF
TRBV7-6	TRBD2	TRBJ2-7	.	TGTGCCAGCAGCTTAGGGGGACTAGCGGGAATCTACGAGCAGTACTTC	CASSLGGLAGIYEQYF
TRBV2	.	TRBJ1-2	.	TGTGCCAGCACTACGGGGGAAGGGAGGGGCTACACCTTC	CASTTGEGRGYTF
TRBV5-8	.	TRBJ1-2	.	TGTGCCAGCAGCTTGTTCCCCGATGCAGGCCGAGATGGCTACACCTTC	CASSLFPDAGRDGYTF
TRBV28	.	TRBJ2-7	.	TGTGCCAGCAGTACGGGGGACAGCGATATCGAGCAGTACTTC	CASSTGDSDIEQYF
TRBV7-9	.	TRBJ2-5	.	TGTGCCAGCACATTAACAGGGCAAGAGACCCAGTACTTC	CASTLTGQETQYF
TRBV4-1	.	TRBJ2-2	.	TGCGCCAGCAGCCCAAGAGAGGCTCAACCCGGGGAGCTGTTTTTT	CASSPREAQPGELFF
TRBV2	.	TRBJ1-4	.	TGTGCCAGCAAAATTGCGGGGGCGACTAATGAAAAACTGTTTTTT	CASKIAGATNEKLFF
TRBV4-2	TRBD2	TRBJ2-5	few	TGTGCCAGCAGCGGGAGCGGGAGGGGTCGAGAGACCCAGTACTTC	CASSGSGRGRETQYF
TRBV20-1	.	TRBJ1-2	.	TGCAGTGCTAGTGGGGGGGCTAGGGACCCCAGGCGACATGGCTACACCTTC	CSASGGARDPRRHGYTF
TRBV10-3	.	TRBJ2-3	.	TGTGCCATCAGTGAGTCGCCCTTGGGGGCATCTAGCACAGATACGCAGTATTTT	CAISESPLGASSTDTQYF
TRBV6-5	.	TRBJ1-3	.	TGTGCCAGCAGTTACGGGGAGCAGGGCTCTGGAAACACCATATATTTT	CASSYGEQGSGNTIYF
TRBV2	.	TRBJ2-3	.	TGTGCCAGCAGTGTCGCCGGAAGCCTGTCAGATACGCAGTATTTT	CASSVAGSLSDTQYF
TRBV28	.	TRBJ1-5	.	TGTGCCAGCATCGGGGGGCAGAATGGTGTGTGGCCCCAGCATTTT	CASIGGQNGVWPQHF
TRBV5-6	.	TRBJ1-5	.	TGTGCCAGCAGCTTGGTGGGCCAGCCCCAGCATTTT	CASSLVGQPQHF